This is a list of T cell receptor beta chains from one sample in a study of shared clonotypes between healthy human individuals. Using immunoSEQ multiplex PCR, the repertoire was profiled, and TCRdb retains in-frame clones only, with some absent. The data hold about 1.1 million clones, with approximately 75% observed a single time. Sequenced material: memory CD4+ T cells from PBMCs. Source of these receptors: a man between 18 and 35 years old in good health. Some clones in this sample may be carry-over from other donors' samples. Both conserved end residues are part of each CDR3. The D gene is left open where the match is weak. Some rows have no size entry. The others give once, few or many, or a class for an expanded clone.

abundance	v_gene	j_gene	d_gene	CDR3aa	CDR3nt
.	TRBV19	TRBJ1-2	.	CASSLSGSERRGYTF	TGTGCCAGTAGCCTTTCCGGATCCGAACGGCGCGGCTACACCTTC
.	TRBV7-9	TRBJ2-5	TRBD1	CASSFTGATETQYF	TGTGCCAGCAGCTTTACAGGGGCGACGGAGACCCAGTACTTC
.	TRBV6-1	TRBJ2-4	TRBD1	CATQGDRIATMKYF	TGTGCCACCCAGGGGGACAGAATAGCGACTATGAAGTACTTC
few	TRBV28	TRBJ1-4	TRBD1	CASSFFQGVTEKLFF	TGTGCCAGCAGTTTCTTTCAGGGGGTAACTGAAAAACTGTTTTTT
.	TRBV6-1	TRBJ1-2	.	CASSEVYGGLGGYTF	TGTGCCAGCAGTGAAGTTTATGGGGGGTTAGGCGGCTACACCTTC
.	TRBV7-2	TRBJ1-1	.	CASSPLGPGPEAFF	TGTGCCAGCAGCCCCCTGGGGCCCGGGCCTGAAGCTTTCTTT
.	TRBV28	TRBJ2-3	TRBD2	CASKLGRGGLGTQYF	TGTGCCAGCAAGCTCGGGCGGGGGGGACTTGGTACGCAGTATTTT
once	TRBV18	TRBJ2-5	.	CASSPNPGETQYF	TGTGCCAGCTCACCGAATCCGGGGGAGACCCAGTACTTC
.	TRBV27	TRBJ2-1	TRBD2	CASSPQGLAGARAEQFF	TGTGCCAGCAGTCCCCAGGGACTAGCGGGGGCCCGGGCCGAGCAGTTCTTC
.	TRBV7-2	TRBJ2-7	TRBD2	CASSLDGTSGDEQYF	TGTGCCAGCAGCTTAGATGGGACTAGCGGTGACGAGCAGTACTTC
few	TRBV5-1	TRBJ2-3	TRBD2	CASSLRLAADTQYF	TGCGCCAGCAGCTTGAGGCTAGCGGCAGATACGCAGTATTTT
.	TRBV2	TRBJ1-1	.	CASSPSRGTTEAFF	TGTGCCAGCAGTCCTTCCCGGGGGACCACTGAAGCTTTCTTT
.	TRBV6-6	TRBJ1-5	.	CASSGGSNQPQHF	TGTGCCAGCAGTGGGGGTAGCAATCAGCCCCAGCATTTT
.	TRBV19	TRBJ2-2	.	CASSSAGRGNTGELFF	TGTGCCAGTAGCTCAGCCGGTCGGGGAAACACCGGGGAGCTGTTTTTT
.	TRBV18	TRBJ1-4	.	CASSRSKDEKLFF	TGTGCCAGCTCCCGTAGTAAGGATGAAAAACTGTTTTTT
many	TRBV7-2	TRBJ1-4	.	CASSLGKSGGGEKLFF	TGTGCCAGCAGCTTAGGGAAATCCGGGGGCGGTGAAAAACTGTTTTTT
.	TRBV28	TRBJ1-1	TRBD1	CASSNRQGRTEAFF	TGTGCCAGCAGTAACCGACAGGGCCGCACTGAAGCTTTCTTT
.	TRBV27	TRBJ1-1	.	CASRGRGVPNTEAFF	TGTGCCAGCAGGGGCCGGGGGGTACCGAACACTGAAGCTTTCTTT
.	TRBV28	TRBJ2-3	.	CASNNSPNTQYF	TGTGCCAGTAACAATTCCCCGAATACGCAGTATTTT
.	TRBV5-1	TRBJ2-7	TRBD2	CASSFSPPQTSAHSYEQYF	TGCGCCAGCAGCTTCTCACCCCCCCAGACTAGCGCGCACTCCTACGAGCAGTACTTC
.	TRBV7-9	TRBJ2-1	.	CASSSGTHYNEQFF	TGTGCCAGCAGCTCCGGGACTCACTACAATGAGCAGTTCTTC
.	TRBV6-5	TRBJ1-2	TRBD1	CASRRTGTGDRGYTF	TGTGCCAGCAGGAGAACCGGGACAGGGGATCGCGGCTACACCTTC
.	TRBV28	TRBJ2-7	.	CATLSGSKDEQYF	TGTGCCACCCTGTCGGGGAGTAAGGACGAGCAGTACTTC
.	TRBV19	TRBJ2-2	.	CASSQRGPPLRELFF	TGTGCCAGTAGCCAGCGAGGACCTCCTCTCCGGGAGCTGTTTTTT
.	TRBV6-6	TRBJ1-5	.	CASSYAGTDGWPQHF	TGTGCCAGCAGTTACGCGGGAACAGACGGCTGGCCCCAGCATTTT
.	TRBV30	TRBJ2-7	.	CAWSIGDAYEQYF	TGTGCCTGGAGTATTGGGGACGCCTACGAGCAGTACTTC
.	TRBV28	TRBJ2-6	TRBD2	CASGFLAGTSGANVLTF	TGTGCCAGCGGATTCCTAGCGGGGACCTCTGGGGCCAACGTCCTGACTTTC
.	TRBV9	TRBJ2-1	.	CASSQTRGHEQFF	TGTGCCAGCAGCCAGACCCGGGGGCATGAGCAGTTCTTC
.	TRBV6-1	TRBJ1-2	.	CASNVGLTYGYTF	TGTGCCAGCAATGTGGGATTAACGTATGGCTACACCTTC
once	TRBV28	TRBJ1-5	TRBD1	CASSSGQGNQPQHF	TGTGCCAGCAGTTCAGGACAGGGGAATCAGCCCCAGCATTTT
.	TRBV7-8	TRBJ2-5	.	CASSHGDGGRKTDF	TGTGCCAGCAGCCATGGGGACGGTGGCAGAAAGACGGACTTC
.	TRBV9	TRBJ2-1	TRBD2	CASSVGTSGRTIYNEQFF	TGTGCCAGCAGCGTAGGAACTAGCGGGAGGACCATTTACAATGAGCAGTTCTTC
once	TRBV4-3	TRBJ2-1	TRBD2	CASSQRRQGLAGSEAYNEQFF	TGCGCCAGCAGCCAACGACGGCAGGGACTAGCGGGATCGGAGGCTTACAATGAGCAGTTCTTC
.	TRBV28	TRBJ2-3	.	CASSLAGQILNTQYF	TGTGCCAGCAGTTTAGCAGGGCAGATTTTAAATACGCAGTATTTT
few	TRBV27	TRBJ1-5	TRBD1	CASSLTGDQPQHF	TGTGCCAGCAGTCTGACAGGGGACCAGCCCCAGCATTTT
once	TRBV15	TRBJ2-3	TRBD2	CATSRGRTSGSWGTDTQYF	TGTGCCACCAGCAGAGGTAGAACTAGCGGGAGTTGGGGCACAGATACGCAGTATTTT
.	TRBV2	TRBJ2-7	.	CASSAAESSYEQYF	TGTGCCAGCAGTGCGGCGGAGAGCTCCTACGAGCAGTACTTC
.	TRBV5-1	TRBJ1-2	TRBD1	CASRVAPGTGGYGYTF	TGCGCCAGCAGGGTAGCCCCCGGGACAGGGGGCTATGGCTACACCTTC
few	TRBV6-5	TRBJ1-3	TRBD1	CASTEDRSGNTIYF	TGTGCCAGCACCGAGGACAGGAGTGGAAACACCATATATTTT
.	TRBV28	TRBJ2-1	.	CASQRTLRRNEQFF	TGTGCCAGCCAGAGGACACTCAGGCGGAATGAGCAGTTCTTC
few	TRBV7-2	TRBJ2-3	.	CASGSLGGPTDTQYF	TGTGCCAGCGGGTCCTTAGGGGGGCCTACAGATACGCAGTATTTT
.	TRBV7-6	TRBJ1-4	.	CASSLDRGPRDEKLFF	TGTGCCAGCAGCTTAGACCGGGGCCCCAGAGATGAAAAACTGTTTTTT
once	TRBV5-4	TRBJ1-2	.	CASSKGVNYGYTF	TGTGCCAGCAGTAAGGGGGTTAACTATGGCTACACCTTC
.	TRBV7-8	TRBJ1-3	.	CASSSSAGEGNTIYF	TGTGCCAGCAGCTCGAGTGCGGGGGAGGGAAACACCATATATTTT
.	TRBV4-1	TRBJ1-1	TRBD1	CASRQGSETEAFF	TGCGCCAGTCGACAGGGGAGTGAGACTGAAGCTTTCTTT
.	TRBV11-2	TRBJ1-2	.	CASSLGLTYGYTF	TGTGCCAGCAGCTTAGGACTGACCTATGGCTACACCTTC
.	TRBV7-8	TRBJ2-1	TRBD2	CASSQPYGTSQIEQFF	TGTGCCAGCAGCCAACCGTACGGGACTAGTCAAATTGAGCAGTTCTTC
.	TRBV19	TRBJ2-1	.	CASSPETYSGDEQFF	TGTGCCAGTAGCCCGGAAACTTATTCTGGCGATGAGCAGTTCTTC
.	TRBV7-3	TRBJ1-2	.	CASSLRLGHTGPNYGYTF	TGTGCCAGCAGCTTACGTTTGGGGCATACAGGGCCCAACTATGGCTACACCTTC
.	TRBV5-1	TRBJ2-5	TRBD1	CASSPPGQALQETQYF	TGCGCCAGCAGCCCTCCGGGACAGGCCCTACAAGAGACCCAGTACTTC
.	TRBV5-5	TRBJ2-1	.	CASSYGGKINEQFF	TGTGCCAGCAGCTATGGGGGGAAGATCAATGAGCAGTTCTTC
.	TRBV28	TRBJ2-7	TRBD1	CASSLWDRNNEQYF	TGTGCCAGCAGTTTATGGGACAGGAATAACGAGCAGTACTTC
.	TRBV5-1	TRBJ2-1	.	CASSLSVSYNEQFF	TGCGCCAGCAGCTTGTCAGTCTCCTACAATGAGCAGTTCTTC
few	TRBV5-4	TRBJ1-1	.	CASSKPTETNTEAFF	TGTGCCAGCAGCAAGCCGACAGAAACGAACACTGAAGCTTTCTTT
.	TRBV9	TRBJ2-1	.	CASSVVGLGGNEQFF	TGTGCCAGCAGCGTAGTCGGACTGGGGGGCAATGAGCAGTTCTTC
.	TRBV28	TRBJ2-1	.	CASSLYGDYNEQFF	TGTGCCAGCAGTTTATACGGAGACTACAATGAGCAGTTCTTC
.	TRBV5-1	TRBJ1-1	TRBD1	CASSPPLTGIGAEAFF	TGCGCCAGCAGCCCCCCTTTGACAGGGATTGGCGCTGAAGCTTTCTTT
.	TRBV5-1	TRBJ1-4	.	CASSLNNEKLFF	TGCGCCAGCAGCTTGAATAATGAAAAACTGTTTTTT
.	TRBV28	TRBJ2-5	TRBD1	CASRQDRQTQYF	TGTGCCAGCAGACAGGACAGGCAGACCCAGTACTTC